The 30 T cell receptor beta chains listed next were all sequenced from one sample in a study of blood T cell repertoires in COVID-19. Generated by immunoSEQ multiplex PCR, the TCRdb table keeps only in-frame clones and is missing some. The sample lists under 200,000 clones, approximately 88% occurring once. Sequences were obtained from peripheral blood. Source of these receptors: an older woman with acute or convalescent COVID-19.

This chain links TRBV23-1 with TRBJ1-6; D remains ambiguous. TRBV23-1 is annotated as an ORF whose role is uncertain. This CDR3 spans 17 amino acids. Trimming left V 4 bases short and J 6 bases short, with 19 bases between. The CDR3 nucleotides read TGCGCCAGCAGTCGACAAATTAGGCGCCCTCCTAATTCACCCCTCCACTTT. Protein sequence: CASSRQIRRPPNSPLHF.

The chain carries TRBV7-8 and TRBJ2-2, with 11 bases lining up with TRBD1. Germline CDR1 SGHVS, CDR2 FQNEAQ. With V trimmed by 3 bases and J by 5 bases, 5 bases remained unmatched. The CDR3 contains 16 residues. The CDR3 loop is CASSFGQGATTGELFF. The CDR3 bases are TGTGCCAGCAGCTTTGGACAGGGGGCAACGACCGGGGAGCTGTTTTTT.

The chain links TRBV11-3 to TRBJ2-2; weak D call: TRBD1 (6 bases). This CDR3 has 14 residues. V lost 5 bases and J lost 6, with 13 bases in between. Germline-derived CDR1 and CDR2 are SGHNT and YENEEA. CDR3 DNA sequence: TGTGCCAGCAGCGATGGAAACAGGGCCGGGGAGCTGTTTTTT. It specifies CASSDGNRAGELFF.

J is TRBJ2-7 and V is TRBV9, with 8 positions matching TRBD1. The CDR3 extends over 14 amino acids. J was trimmed by 4 bases and V by 1 base; bases with no gene match: 4. Germline V gene data show CDR1 as SGDLS and CDR2 as YYNGEE. CDR3 sequence reads: CASSVQGAPYEQYF. CDR3 nucleotides: TGTGCCAGCAGCGTACAGGGGGCGCCTTACGAGCAGTACTTC.

This chain uses TRBV30 with TRBJ1-1, with TRBD1 as a possible D gene (6 bases). The V end was cut by 1 base, the J end by 1 base, with 7 bases between. Germline V gives CDR1 GTSNPN, CDR2 SVGIG (reference sequence). The CDR3 length is 13 residues. The CDR3 coding sequence is TGTGCCTGGAGTGGGGACAAGAACACTGAAGCTTTCTTT. Translating it yields CAWSGDKNTEAFF.

The chain uses TRBV3-1 (or the pseudogene TRBV3-2) and TRBJ2-3; perhaps TRBD2 as D (6 bases). In germline, CDR1 is LGHDT, CDR2 YNNKEL (reference sequence). V lost 4 bases and J lost 2, with 16 bases in between. CDR3 length: 16 residues. As DNA, the CDR3 is TGTGCCAGCAGCCGCCCTTCCGGGGGAATCACAGATACGCAGTATTTT. This sequence encodes CASSRPSGGITDTQYF.

This chain uses TRBV5-1 with TRBJ1-1; D is perhaps TRBD1 (5 bases). The CDR3 length is 15 residues. Germline CDR1 is SGHRS and CDR2 is YFSETQ. V gave up 0 bases and J gave up 4 bases, with 13 bases separating them. CDR3 region: CASSLGAIGGTEAFF. The CDR3 DNA follows: TGCGCCAGCAGCTTGGGGGCCATCGGGGGCACTGAAGCTTTCTTT.

The chain has TRBV28 and TRBJ1-5; the D gene is possibly TRBD1 (6 bases). Trimming shortened V by 9 bases and J by 6 bases, and 12 bases separated the two germline ends. The germline gives CDR1 MDHEN, CDR2 SYDVKM. CDR3 length equals 12 residues. CDR3 protein: CASEAGVQPQHF. The CDR3 DNA reads as TGTGCCAGTGAGGCAGGGGTTCAGCCCCAGCATTTT. Filled out from reference TRBV28 and TRBJ1-5, the complete variable domain reads DVKVTQSSRYLVKRTGEKVFLECVQDMDHENMFWYRQDPGLGLRLIYFSYDVKMKEKGDIPEGYSVSREKKERFSLILESASTNQTSMYLCASEAGVQPQHFGDGTRLSIL.

This chain joins TRBV4-3 and TRBJ2-5; 11 bases match TRBD2. The CDR3 is 20 amino acids. CDR1 LGHNA and CDR2 YSLEER come from the germline V gene. V gave up 0 bases and J gave up 5 bases; unmatched junction bases: 17. In DNA form, the CDR3 reads TGCGCCAGCAGCCAAGATCCCCCCCCGATTAGCGGGGGGGCATCGGAGACCCAGTACTTC. Protein product: CASSQDPPPISGGASETQYF.

V usage is TRBV6-5 and J usage is TRBJ2-2; 7 bases align to TRBD2. The CDR3 consists of 16 residues. Germline V gene lookup returns CDR1 MNHEY and CDR2 SVGAGI. V lost 0 bases and J lost 1; bases outside the gene matches: 2. The chain's CDR3 is CASSYSQRGNTGELFF. For the CDR3, the DNA is TGTGCCAGCAGTTACTCACAGCGGGGGAACACCGGGGAGCTGTTTTTT.

The V gene is TRBV6-5, the J gene TRBJ2-3, with 7 bases matching TRBD1. The germline V gene encodes CDR1 MNHEY and CDR2 SVGAGI. This CDR3 comprises 13 residues. With 11 bases clipped from V and 4 bases from J, the junction kept 9 bases outside the gene matches. The CDR3 coding sequence is TGTGCCGGGTCTCACAGGGGAGCAGATACGCAGTATTTT. Encoded protein: CAGSHRGADTQYF.

The rearrangement links TRBV7-3 to TRBJ2-1; the D gene is possibly TRBD1 (6 bases). V lost 4 bases and J lost 2, with 12 bases in between. Per the germline V gene, CDR1 is SGHTA and CDR2 is FQGTGA. CDR3 length: 15 residues. The chain's CDR3 is CASSSRKGAYNEQFF. In nucleotides, the CDR3 is TGTGCCAGCAGCTCCCGCAAGGGGGCCTACAATGAGCAGTTCTTC.

This clone was recorded a few times. The chain uses TRBV7-2 and TRBJ1-1; tentatively, D is TRBD1 (5 bases). Trimming pared 5 bases from V and 6 bases from J, leaving 10 bases between. The CDR3 loop spans 12 amino acids. In germline, CDR1 is SGHTA, CDR2 FQGNSA. This CDR3 reads CASSPGGAEAFF. In DNA, the CDR3 is TGTGCCAGCAGCCCAGGAGGGGCTGAAGCTTTCTTT.

The rearrangement uses TRBV6-2 or TRBV6-3 and TRBJ1-5, with 10 bases matching TRBD1. After removal of 6 bases from V and 7 bases from J, the junction contained 9 bases not matched to a gene. Germline V lookup: CDR1 MNHEY, CDR2 SVGEGT. CDR3 length: 15 residues. The CDR3 DNA reads TGTGCCAGCAGCCCGGGGACAGGGGTGATCCAGCCCCAGCATTTT. It codes for CASSPGTGVIQPQHF.

CDR3 in amino acids: CASSLVNSPLHF. As DNA, the CDR3 is TGTGCCAGCAGCCTCGTTAATTCACCCCTCCACTTT. The chain carries TRBV7-9 and TRBJ1-6; D is uncertain. CDR1 SEHNR and CDR2 FQNEAQ come from the germline V gene (reference sequence). Trimming stripped 5 bases from V and 6 bases from J, with 5 bases between. This CDR3 has 12 residues.

The V gene is TRBV11-2, the J gene TRBJ2-1; D perhaps matches TRBD2 (6 bases). Germline-derived CDR1 and CDR2 are SGHAT and FQNNGV. Trimming shortened V by 5 bases and J by 0 bases, and 14 bases separated the two germline ends. CDR3 length: 16 amino acids. This CDR3 reads CASSPGVALSYNEQFF. The CDR3 DNA reads as TGTGCCAGCAGCCCGGGGGTAGCCCTCTCCTACAATGAGCAGTTCTTC. The entire variable domain, with the rest obtained from reference TRBV11-2 and TRBJ2-1, is as follows: EAGVAQSPRYKIIEKRQSVAFWCNPISGHATLYWYQQILGQGPKLLIQFQNNGVVDDSQLPKDRFSAERLKGVDSTLKIQPAKLEDSAVYLCASSPGVALSYNEQFFGPGTRLTVL.

The J gene is TRBJ2-7, the V gene TRBV30; TRBD1 might be the D (5 bases). The CDR3 is 12 amino acids. Germline CDR1 reads GTSNPN; CDR2 reads SVGIG (reference sequence). V lost 4 bases and J lost 2, with 9 bases in between. The CDR3 region has the DNA TGTGCCTGGACAGGGAATACCTACGAGCAGTACTTC. It codes for CAWTGNTYEQYF.

This clone was observed a few times. This chain connects TRBV7-9 to TRBJ1-2; D perhaps matches TRBD1 (6 bases). The length of the CDR3 is 15 residues. Looked up from germline, CDR1 is SEHNR and CDR2 is FQNEAQ (reference sequence). V lost 5 bases and J lost 4, with 17 bases in between. For the CDR3, the DNA is TGTGCCAGCAGCGCAACAGGGTATTGGAGCTATGGCTACACCTTC. This encodes CASSATGYWSYGYTF. Using reference TRBV7-9 and TRBJ1-2 for the parts outside the CDR3, the full variable domain is DTGVSQNPRHKITKRGQNVTFRCDPISEHNRLYWYRQTLGQGPEFLTYFQNEAQLEKSRLLSDRFSAERPKGSFSTLEIQRTEQGDSAMYLCASSATGYWSYGYTFGSGTRLTVV.

The chain is built from TRBV3-1 (or the pseudogene TRBV3-2) and TRBJ1-2, with TRBD1 matching 7 bases. After removal of 2 bases from V and 3 bases from J, the junction contained 3 bases not matched to a gene. CDR3 length: 14 residues. Germline V lookup: CDR1 LGHDT, CDR2 YNNKEL (reference sequence). CDR3 in DNA: TGTGCCAGCAGCCAAATAGGGGGCTACTATGGCTACACCTTC. This sequence encodes CASSQIGGYYGYTF.

The chain joins TRBV7-2 to TRBJ1-1, with TRBD1 as a possible D gene (5 bases). This CDR3 contains 15 residues. Trimming stripped 3 bases from V and 4 bases from J, with 15 bases between. Per germline, CDR1 SGHTA and CDR2 FQGNSA. CDR3 region: CASSLGRTGGTEAFF. The CDR3 DNA reads TGTGCCAGCAGCTTGGGACGGACGGGGGGCACTGAAGCTTTCTTT.

The table lists this clone with a count of one. The chain is built from TRBV2 and TRBJ1-2; a possible D gene is TRBD1 (5 bases). The germline V and J ends were trimmed by 0 bases and 8 bases, with 16 bases remaining between them. The CDR3 is 15 residues long. CDR1 and CDR2 from the germline V gene are SNHLY and FYNNEI. The CDR3 DNA reads as TGTGCCAGCAGTGAAGCGCGATGGACAATAGAGGGCTACACCTTC. As protein: CASSEARWTIEGYTF.

This chain connects TRBV18 to TRBJ1-5; maybe TRBD1 (5 bases). This CDR3 contains 15 residues. The V end lost 6 bases, the J end lost 0 bases, and 12 bases lay between the germline ends. The V gene's germline CDR1 is KGHSH and CDR2 LQKENI. CDR3 residues: CASSPGLDSNQPQHF. The DNA of the CDR3 is TGTGCCAGCTCGCCGGGACTTGATAGCAATCAGCCCCAGCATTTT.

The J gene is TRBJ1-2, the V gene TRBV9, with 8 bases matching TRBD1. The germline V gene has CDR1 SGDLS and CDR2 YYNGEE. V shed 0 bases and J 1 base; nucleotides not matched to a gene: 5. The CDR3 contains 16 residues. CDR3 sequence reads: CASSVAQGALNYGYTF. In DNA, the CDR3 is TGTGCCAGCAGCGTAGCTCAGGGGGCACTTAACTATGGCTACACCTTC. The full variable domain, completed using reference TRBV9 and TRBJ1-2, is DSGVTQTPKHLITATGQRVTLRCSPRSGDLSVYWYQQSLDQGLQFLIQYYNGEERAKGNILERFSAQQFPDLHSELNLSSLELGDSALYFCASSVAQGALNYGYTFGSGTRLTVV.

In this sample, this clone turned up a few times. This chain connects TRBV4-2 to TRBJ1-1; D unresolved. V was pared by 0 bases and J by 11 bases, with 25 bases between. This CDR3 contains 17 residues. From germline, CDR1 is LGHNA and CDR2 YNFKEQ. The CDR3 bases are TGTGCCAGCAGCCAAGATAATAGGGCAGCAGAGGCGGGTGCGGCTTTCTTT. Translation: CASSQDNRAAEAGAAFF.

The rearrangement links TRBV6-5 to TRBJ2-7; TRBD1 matches at 8 bases. The length of the CDR3 is 14 residues. From germline, CDR1 is MNHEY and CDR2 SVGAGI. With V trimmed by 2 bases and J by 5 bases, 5 bases remained unmatched. CDR3 coding DNA: TGTGCCAGCAGTTACAGGACAGGGCGTCACGAGCAGTACTTC. Translation: CASSYRTGRHEQYF.

V usage is TRBV5-4 and J usage is TRBJ1-4; tentatively, D is TRBD1 (6 bases). The CDR3 has 14 residues. V lost 4 bases and J 3 bases, leaving 10 bases between the germline ends. Germline-derived CDR1 and CDR2 are SGHNT and YYREEE (reference sequence). The CDR3 is CASSQTGSNEKLFF. The CDR3 nucleotides read TGTGCCAGCAGCCAGACAGGTTCTAATGAAAAACTGTTTTTT.

V and J are TRBV4-2 and TRBJ2-7; D possibly corresponds to TRBD2 (5 bases). The ends were cut back, 0 bases at V and 2 bases at J, with 17 bases in the middle. CDR1 is LGHNA, CDR2 YNFKEQ, per germline. The CDR3 is made up of 17 amino acids. This CDR3 reads CASSQETDSLGAYEQYF. CDR3 DNA: TGTGCCAGCAGCCAAGAAACGGACTCCCTTGGGGCCTACGAGCAGTACTTC.

The chain is built from TRBV6-5 and TRBJ1-2, with TRBD1 matching 7 bases. CDR1 and CDR2 (germline): MNHEY, SVGAGI. V shed 6 bases and J 3 bases; nucleotides not matched to a gene: 7. This CDR3 contains 14 residues. CDR3 in DNA: TGTGCCAGCAGAGCCGGGACAGATGACTATGGCTACACCTTC. Translation gives CASRAGTDDYGYTF.

The genes are TRBV5-1 and TRBJ2-1; D gene unclear. The V end lost 1 base, the J end lost 6 bases, and 5 bases lay between the germline ends. In germline, CDR1 is SGHRS, CDR2 YFSETQ. The CDR3 length is 12 residues. CDR3 sequence reads: CASSLPSNEQFF. CDR3 nucleotides: TGCGCCAGCAGCTTGCCCAGCAATGAGCAGTTCTTC.

The CDR3 sequence: CASSPPEGAQEKLFF. The CDR3 bases are TGTGCCAGCAGCCCACCCGAGGGGGCGCAAGAAAAACTGTTTTTT. The chain joins TRBV7-2 to TRBJ1-4; TRBD1 agrees at 7 bases. The CDR3 runs to 15 residues. In germline, CDR1 is SGHTA, CDR2 FQGNSA. J lost 8 bases, V lost 5 bases, and 11 bases had no gene match.